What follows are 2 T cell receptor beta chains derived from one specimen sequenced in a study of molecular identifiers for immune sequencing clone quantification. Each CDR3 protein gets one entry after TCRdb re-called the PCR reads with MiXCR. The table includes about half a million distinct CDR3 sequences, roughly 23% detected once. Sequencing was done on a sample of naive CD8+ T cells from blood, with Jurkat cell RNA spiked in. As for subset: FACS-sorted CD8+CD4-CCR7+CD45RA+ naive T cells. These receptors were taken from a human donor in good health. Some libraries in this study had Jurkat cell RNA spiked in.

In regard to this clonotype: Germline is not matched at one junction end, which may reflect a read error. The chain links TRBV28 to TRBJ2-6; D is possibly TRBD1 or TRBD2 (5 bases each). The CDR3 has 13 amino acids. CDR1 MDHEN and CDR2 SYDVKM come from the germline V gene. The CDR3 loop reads CASSHPGANALTF. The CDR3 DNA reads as TGTGCCAGCAGCCATCCCGGGGCCAACGCCCTGACCTTC.

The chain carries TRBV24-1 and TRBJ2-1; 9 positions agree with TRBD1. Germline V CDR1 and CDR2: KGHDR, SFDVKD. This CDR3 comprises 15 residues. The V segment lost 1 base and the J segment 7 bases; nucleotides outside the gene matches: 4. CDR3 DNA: TGTGCCACCAGTGATTTAAGGACAGGGGCAAATGAGCAGTTCTTC. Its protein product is CATSDLRTGANEQFF.